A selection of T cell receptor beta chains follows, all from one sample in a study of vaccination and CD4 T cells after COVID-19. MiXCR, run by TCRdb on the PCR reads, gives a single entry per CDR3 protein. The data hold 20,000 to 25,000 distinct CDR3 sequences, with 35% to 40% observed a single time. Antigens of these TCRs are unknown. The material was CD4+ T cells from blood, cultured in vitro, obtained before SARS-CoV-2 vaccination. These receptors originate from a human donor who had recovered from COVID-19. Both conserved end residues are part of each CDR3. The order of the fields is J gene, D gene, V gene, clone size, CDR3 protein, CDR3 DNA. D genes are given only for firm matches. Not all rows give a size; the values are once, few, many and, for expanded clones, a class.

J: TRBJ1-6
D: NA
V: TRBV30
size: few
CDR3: CAWSVSNSPLHF
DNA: TGTGCCTGGAGTGTGAGCAATTCACCCCTCCACTTT

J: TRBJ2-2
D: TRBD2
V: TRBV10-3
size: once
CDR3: CAISRLAGDETGELFF
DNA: TGTGCCATCAGTCGACTAGCGGGGGACGAAACCGGGGAGCTGTTTTTT

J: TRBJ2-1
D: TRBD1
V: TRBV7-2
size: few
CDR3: CASSLPTGGYNEQFF
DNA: TGTGCCAGCAGCTTGCCGACAGGGGGATACAATGAGCAGTTCTTC

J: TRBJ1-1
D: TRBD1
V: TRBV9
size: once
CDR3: CASSVDRESTEAFF
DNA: TGTGCCAGCAGCGTGGACAGGGAGAGCACTGAAGCTTTCTTT

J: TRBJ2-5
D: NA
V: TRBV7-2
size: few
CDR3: CASSLVLQETQYF
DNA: TGTGCCAGCAGCTTAGTACTCCAAGAGACCCAGTACTTC

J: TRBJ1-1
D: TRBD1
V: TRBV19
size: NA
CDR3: CASKATGGAEAFF
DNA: TGTGCCAGTAAAGCGACAGGGGGGGCTGAAGCTTTCTTT

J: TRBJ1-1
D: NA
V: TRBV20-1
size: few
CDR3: CSARLDNMNTEAFF
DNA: TGCAGTGCCCGACTAGACAACATGAACACTGAAGCTTTCTTT

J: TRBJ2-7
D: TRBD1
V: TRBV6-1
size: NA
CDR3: CAISESNLRTGGLMTNYEQYF
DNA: TGTGCCATCAGTGAGTCGAATTTAAGGACAGGGGGCCTTATGACCAACTACGAGCAGTACTTC

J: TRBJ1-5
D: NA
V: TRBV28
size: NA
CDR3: CASSLSSFNQPQHF
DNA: TGTGCCAGCAGTTTGAGCAGTTTCAATCAGCCCCAGCATTTT

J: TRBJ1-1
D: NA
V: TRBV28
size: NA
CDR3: CASSLPGGWGEAFF
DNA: TGTGCCAGCAGTTTACCGGGGGGCTGGGGTGAAGCTTTCTTT

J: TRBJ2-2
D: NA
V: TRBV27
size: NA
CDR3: CASSLRAGELFF
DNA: TGTGCCAGCAGTTTACGCGCCGGGGAGCTGTTTTTT

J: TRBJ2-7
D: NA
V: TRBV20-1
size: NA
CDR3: CSARLQGGSYEQYF
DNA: TGCAGTGCTAGACTACAGGGGGGGTCCTACGAGCAGTACTTC

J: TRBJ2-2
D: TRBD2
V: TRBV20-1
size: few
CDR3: CSARVAGNTGELFF
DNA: TGCAGTGCTAGAGTAGCGGGGAACACCGGGGAGCTGTTTTTT

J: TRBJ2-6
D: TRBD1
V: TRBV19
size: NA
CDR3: CASSGQGPGSGANVLTF
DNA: TGTGCCAGTAGCGGACAGGGACCAGGATCTGGGGCCAACGTCCTGACTTTC

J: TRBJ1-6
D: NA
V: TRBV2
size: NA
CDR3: CASHSSNSPLHF
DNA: TGTGCCAGCCACAGCAGTAATTCACCCCTCCACTTT

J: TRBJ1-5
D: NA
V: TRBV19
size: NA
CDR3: CASSMGARRAGIGNQPQHF
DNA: TGTGCCAGTAGTATGGGGGCCCGACGGGCAGGGATCGGCAATCAGCCCCAGCATTTT

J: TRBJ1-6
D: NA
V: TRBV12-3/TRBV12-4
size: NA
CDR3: CASTQGRLYNSPLHF
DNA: TGTGCCAGCACCCAGGGACGGCTCTATAATTCACCCCTCCACTTT

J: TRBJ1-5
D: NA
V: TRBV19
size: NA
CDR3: CASSPTGYQPQHF
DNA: TGTGCCAGTAGTCCAACAGGGTATCAGCCCCAGCATTTT

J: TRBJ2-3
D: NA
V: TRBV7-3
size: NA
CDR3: CASSLSREDTQYF
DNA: TGTGCCAGCAGCTTAAGCCGGGAAGATACGCAGTATTTT

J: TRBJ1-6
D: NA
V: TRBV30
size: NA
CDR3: CAWSGAGYNSPLHF
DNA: TGTGCCTGGAGTGGGGCAGGCTATAATTCACCCCTCCACTTT

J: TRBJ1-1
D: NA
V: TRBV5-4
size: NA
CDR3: CASSEGTGRAEAFF
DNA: TGTGCCAGCAGCGAGGGCACGGGAAGGGCTGAAGCTTTCTTT

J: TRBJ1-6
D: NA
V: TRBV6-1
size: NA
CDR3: CASTGQEDSPLHF
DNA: TGTGCCAGCACGGGGCAGGAGGATTCACCCCTCCACTTT

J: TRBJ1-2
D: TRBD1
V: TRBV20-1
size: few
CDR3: CSARRTGTNYGYTF
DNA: TGCAGTGCGAGAAGGACAGGGACTAACTATGGCTACACCTTC

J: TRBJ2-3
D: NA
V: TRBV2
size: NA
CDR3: CASSRASDTQYF
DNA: TGTGCCAGCAGCCGGGCATCAGATACGCAGTATTTT

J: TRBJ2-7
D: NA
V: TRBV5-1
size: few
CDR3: CASSSKAGETHEQYF
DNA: TGCGCCAGCAGCTCCAAGGCAGGGGAGACCCACGAGCAGTACTTC

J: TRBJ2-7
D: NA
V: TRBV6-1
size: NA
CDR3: CASSVTTTHEQYF
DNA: TGTGCCAGCAGTGTCACTACTACCCACGAGCAGTACTTC

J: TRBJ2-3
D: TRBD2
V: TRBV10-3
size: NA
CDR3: CAISGGPSGTMSTDTQYF
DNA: TGTGCCATCAGTGGGGGGCCTAGCGGGACCATGAGCACAGATACGCAGTATTTT

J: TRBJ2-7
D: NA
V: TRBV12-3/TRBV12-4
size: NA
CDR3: CASSLAGNSYEQYF
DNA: TGTGCCAGCAGTTTAGCGGGGAACTCCTACGAGCAGTACTTC

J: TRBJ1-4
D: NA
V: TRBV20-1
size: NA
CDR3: CSARLRGEKLFF
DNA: TGCAGTGCTAGACTAAGGGGGGAAAAACTGTTTTTT

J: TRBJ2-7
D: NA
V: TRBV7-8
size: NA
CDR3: CASSLGVNYEQYF
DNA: TGTGCCAGCAGCTTAGGTGTTAACTACGAGCAGTACTTC

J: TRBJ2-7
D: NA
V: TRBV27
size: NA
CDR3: CASSPWGTGAETWSYEQYF
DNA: TGTGCCAGCAGTCCCTGGGGAACCGGGGCAGAGACGTGGTCCTACGAGCAGTACTTC

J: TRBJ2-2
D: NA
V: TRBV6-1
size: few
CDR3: CASSLRGGTGELFF
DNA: TGTGCCAGCAGTCTCAGGGGCGGCACCGGGGAGCTGTTTTTT

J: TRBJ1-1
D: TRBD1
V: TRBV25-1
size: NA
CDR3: CASINPRGQAFF
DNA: TGTGCCAGCATCAATCCCAGGGGGCAGGCTTTCTTT

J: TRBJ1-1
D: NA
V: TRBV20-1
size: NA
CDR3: CSASRELDTEAFF
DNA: TGCAGTGCTTCTCGGGAGCTGGACACTGAAGCTTTCTTT

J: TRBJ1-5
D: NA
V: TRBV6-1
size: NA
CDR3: CASRDRLTGQPQHF
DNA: TGTGCCAGCCGGGACCGGCTAACGGGGCAGCCCCAGCATTTT

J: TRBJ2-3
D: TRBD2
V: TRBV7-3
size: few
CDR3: CASSRLAGGDTQYF
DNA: TGTGCCAGCAGCCGACTAGCGGGAGGAGATACGCAGTATTTT

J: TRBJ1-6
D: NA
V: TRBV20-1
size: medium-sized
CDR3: CSARIGRTSSYNSPLHF
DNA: TGCAGTGCTAGAATAGGACGGACGAGCTCCTATAATTCACCCCTCCACTTT

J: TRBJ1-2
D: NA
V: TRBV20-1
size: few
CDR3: CSARANYGYTF
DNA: TGCAGTGCTAGAGCTAACTATGGCTACACCTTC

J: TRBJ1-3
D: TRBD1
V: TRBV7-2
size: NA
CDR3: CASSLRTGDSGNTIYF
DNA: TGTGCCAGCAGCTTGCGGACAGGGGACAGTGGAAACACCATATATTTT

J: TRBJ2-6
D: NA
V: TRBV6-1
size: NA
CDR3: CASSQTGANVLTF
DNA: TGTGCCAGCTCTCAGACTGGGGCCAACGTCCTGACTTTC

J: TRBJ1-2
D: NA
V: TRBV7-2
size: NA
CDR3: CASRNNAYGYTF
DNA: TGTGCCAGCAGGAACAATGCCTATGGCTACACCTTC

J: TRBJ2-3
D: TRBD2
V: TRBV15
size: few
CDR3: CATRLAGSDTQYF
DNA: TGTGCCACACGACTAGCGGGGTCAGATACGCAGTATTTT

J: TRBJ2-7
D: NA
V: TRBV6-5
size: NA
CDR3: CASSYDYEQYF
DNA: TGTGCCAGCAGTTACGACTACGAGCAGTACTTC

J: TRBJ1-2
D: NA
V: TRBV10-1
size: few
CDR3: CASSGGTKNYGYTF
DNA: TGCGCCAGCAGTGGGGGGACAAAGAACTATGGCTACACCTTC

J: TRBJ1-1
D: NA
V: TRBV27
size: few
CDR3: CASSPYKTNTEAFF
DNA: TGTGCCAGCAGTCCCTATAAGACGAACACTGAAGCTTTCTTT

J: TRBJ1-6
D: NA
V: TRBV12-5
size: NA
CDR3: CASGPGRTQGKLPLHF
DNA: TGCGCTAGTGGTCCCGGACGGACCCAGGGGAAATTACCCCTCCACTTT

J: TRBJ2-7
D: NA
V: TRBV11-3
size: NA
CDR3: CASSPRSTPYEQYF
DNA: TGTGCCAGCAGCCCCCGTTCGACGCCCTACGAGCAGTACTTC

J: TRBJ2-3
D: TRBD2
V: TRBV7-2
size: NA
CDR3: CASSSGPAGGVYTDTQYF
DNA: TGTGCCAGCAGCTCGGGACCAGCGGGGGGCGTCTACACAGATACGCAGTATTTT

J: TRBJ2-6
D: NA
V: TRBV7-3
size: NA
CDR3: CASSRTVASGANVLTF
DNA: TGTGCCAGCAGCCGTACCGTGGCCTCTGGGGCCAACGTCCTGACTTTC

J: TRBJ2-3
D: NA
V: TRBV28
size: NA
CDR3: CASSLFSGTDTQYF
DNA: TGTGCCAGCAGTTTATTTTCCGGGACAGATACGCAGTATTTT

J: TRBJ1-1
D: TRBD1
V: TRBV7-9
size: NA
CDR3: CASSSWTGGYPEAFF
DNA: TGTGCCAGCAGCTCCTGGACAGGAGGGTACCCTGAAGCTTTCTTT

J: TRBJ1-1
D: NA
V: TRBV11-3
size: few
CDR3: CASSLGGEGTEAFF
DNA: TGTGCCAGCAGCTTAGGAGGGGAAGGCACTGAAGCTTTCTTT

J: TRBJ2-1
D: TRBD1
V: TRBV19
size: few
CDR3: CASSDRGYNEQFF
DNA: TGTGCCAGTTCAGACAGGGGCTACAATGAGCAGTTCTTC

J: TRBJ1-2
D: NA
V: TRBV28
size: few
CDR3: CARRGQYTF
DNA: TGTGCTCGGAGAGGACAGTACACCTTC

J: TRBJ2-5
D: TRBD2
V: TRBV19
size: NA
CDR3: CASRKNSGSGETQYF
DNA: TGTGCCAGTAGGAAAAATAGCGGGAGTGGGGAGACCCAGTACTTC